These 2 T cell receptor beta chains were sequenced from one sample in a study of T-cell reconstitution after alpha-beta-depleted transplantation in children. Unique molecular identifiers were used to barcode this TCRbeta library. TCRdb reprocessed the PCR reads via MiXCR and lists one record per CDR3 protein. The table shows about 360,000 distinct CDR3 sequences, with roughly 15% occurring only once. The starting material was PBMCs, obtained from the stem cell graft. These TCRs come from a human donor who donated a stem cell graft to a child with Fanconi anemia.

This clonotype has at least ten counts. The V call is TRBV28, the J call TRBJ2-2; D unclear. With 4 bases removed from V and 3 bases from J, the gap between germline ends came to 3 bases. This CDR3 comprises 12 residues. CDR1 and CDR2 from the germline V gene are MDHEN and SYDVKM. The CDR3 is CASSSHTGELFF. CDR3 DNA sequence: TGTGCCAGCAGTTCCCACACCGGGGAGCTGTTTTTT. Filled out from reference TRBV28 and TRBJ2-2, the complete variable domain reads DVKVTQSSRYLVKRTGEKVFLECVQDMDHENMFWYRQDPGLGLRLIYFSYDVKMKEKGDIPEGYSVSREKKERFSLILESASTNQTSMYLCASSSHTGELFFGEGSRLTVL.

The rearrangement joins TRBV14 to TRBJ2-7, with D hard to call. Per germline, CDR1 SGHDN and CDR2 FVKESK. Trimming left V 1 base short and J 2 bases short, with 9 bases between. This CDR3 is 14 amino acids long. CDR3 amino acids: CASSQGQETYEQYF. In DNA, the CDR3 is TGTGCCAGCAGCCAAGGTCAGGAGACCTACGAGCAGTACTTC.